This is a list of T cell receptor beta chains from one sample in a study of early T cells in non-severe SARS-CoV-2 infection. Using its own MiXCR run on the 5' RACE reads, TCRdb lists one record per CDR3 protein. In the table there are tens of thousands of distinct CDR3 sequences, more than 9% of which are singletons. The specimen comprised whole blood, sampled at baseline. The receptors derive from an adult who was a healthcare worker with PCR-confirmed SARS-CoV-2 infection or an uninfected control (not recorded which). CDR3s include the opening cysteine and the closing phenylalanine or tryptophan. Fields, in order: CDR3 protein, CDR3 DNA, D gene, J gene, V gene, clone size. The D gene is left open where the match is weak. Not all rows give a size; the values are once, few, many and, for expanded clones, a class.

CASSSEGSYNSPLHF | TGCGCCAGCAGTTCGGAGGGCAGCTATAATTCACCCCTCCACTTT | . | TRBJ1-6 | TRBV5-1 | few
CAWSTGDLGSPLHF | TGTGCCTGGAGCACCGGGGATTTGGGCTCACCCCTCCACTTT | . | TRBJ1-6 | TRBV30 | many
CASSHATNTGELFF | TGTGCCAGCAGCCACGCGACGAACACCGGGGAGCTGTTTTTT | . | TRBJ2-2 | TRBV7-8 | many
CASSFGQGVETQYF | TGTGCCAGCAGCTTTGGACAGGGAGTAGAGACCCAGTACTTC | TRBD1 | TRBJ2-5 | TRBV3-1 | few
CASSLNAAGDIQYF | TGCGCCAGCAGCTTGAACGCGGCCGGAGACATTCAGTACTTC | . | TRBJ2-4 | TRBV5-1 | .
CASSPAGDYNSPLHF | TGCGCCAGCAGCCCCGCGGGGGACTATAATTCACCCCTCCACTTT | . | TRBJ1-6 | TRBV5-1 | .
CASSSQTGDPLHF | TGTGCCAGCAGCTCCCAGACAGGGGATCCCCTCCACTTT | TRBD1 | TRBJ1-6 | TRBV11-2 | many
CASSVGTSSGRAMGETQYF | TGTGCCAGCAGCGTAGGGACCTCTAGCGGGAGAGCGATGGGAGAGACCCAGTACTTC | TRBD2 | TRBJ2-5 | TRBV9 | .
CATSRPTGQETQYF | TGTGCCACCAGCAGGCCGACAGGCCAAGAGACCCAGTACTTC | . | TRBJ2-5 | TRBV15 | few
CASSLVLLGQNNEQFF | TGCGCCAGCAGCTTGGTTTTGTTGGGGCAGAACAATGAGCAGTTCTTC | . | TRBJ2-1 | TRBV5-1 | .
CASSAGLPVGEQFF | TGTGCCAGCAGCGCCGGACTACCTGTGGGTGAGCAGTTCTTC | . | TRBJ2-1 | TRBV9 | .
CASSSGDYGEKLFF | TGTGCCAGCAGCTCAGGGGACTACGGTGAAAAACTGTTTTTT | . | TRBJ1-4 | TRBV7-7 | few
CASSVEGRGQRNQPQHF | TGTGCCAGCAGTGTCGAGGGTAGGGGACAGAGGAATCAGCCCCAGCATTTT | TRBD1 | TRBJ1-5 | TRBV25-1 | .
CASSLTGGYEQYF | TGTGCCAGCAGCTTGACAGGGGGCTACGAGCAGTACTTC | TRBD1 | TRBJ2-7 | TRBV7-3 | .
CASSFPPGEQYF | TGTGCCAGCAGTTTCCCCCCCGGGGAGCAGTACTTC | . | TRBJ2-7 | TRBV28 | .
CASSPGAGQSWKAFF | TGTGCCAGCAGCCCCGGGGCCGGCCAGAGCTGGAAAGCTTTCTTT | . | TRBJ1-1 | TRBV9 | .
CATSRDGSGLTDTQYF | TGTGCCACCAGCAGAGATGGAAGCGGCCTCACAGATACGCAGTATTTT | . | TRBJ2-3 | TRBV15 | many
CASSGAPGLAGLTDTQYF | TGTGCCAGCAGTGGGGCCCCGGGACTAGCGGGTCTCACAGATACGCAGTATTTT | TRBD2 | TRBJ2-3 | TRBV28 | .
CASTGLAGVDEQFF | TGTGCCAGTACTGGACTAGCGGGAGTCGATGAGCAGTTCTTC | TRBD2 | TRBJ2-1 | TRBV3-1 | .
CATSDPGGANTGELFF | TGTGCCACCAGTGATCCCGGGGGGGCGAACACCGGGGAGCTGTTTTTT | TRBD2 | TRBJ2-2 | TRBV24-1 | few
CASSLGPQETQYF | TGTGCCAGCAGCTTGGGACCGCAAGAGACCCAGTACTTC | . | TRBJ2-5 | TRBV7-8 | few
CASSSRTGTVYEQYF | TGTGCCAGCAGCTCTCGGACAGGGACGGTCTACGAGCAGTACTTC | TRBD1 | TRBJ2-7 | TRBV5-4 | .
CSARVIVETQYF | TGCAGTGCTAGAGTTATTGTAGAGACCCAGTACTTC | . | TRBJ2-5 | TRBV20-1 | few
CASSFAGRLYEQYF | TGTGCCAGCAGTTTTGCTGGCCGGTTGTACGAGCAGTACTTC | . | TRBJ2-7 | TRBV27 | few
CASSIVAYNEQFF | TGTGCCAGTAGTATAGTAGCCTACAATGAGCAGTTCTTC | . | TRBJ2-1 | TRBV19 | many
CSVPKRTGRNTEAFF | TGCAGTGTCCCGAAGCGGACAGGAAGGAACACTGAAGCTTTCTTT | TRBD1 | TRBJ1-1 | TRBV20-1 | .
CASSLVAGGGYNEQFF | TGCGCCAGCAGCTTGGTTGCGGGAGGAGGATACAATGAGCAGTTCTTC | TRBD2 | TRBJ2-1 | TRBV5-1 | few
CASSPGGSGSTDTQYF | TGTGCCAGCAGCCCGGGGGGAAGCGGAAGCACAGATACGCAGTATTTT | TRBD2 | TRBJ2-3 | TRBV5-4 | .
CASSIDRDLSYEQYF | TGTGCCAGCAGTATTGACAGGGACCTCTCCTACGAGCAGTACTTC | TRBD1 | TRBJ2-7 | TRBV6-1 | many
CAISAINTEAFF | TGTGCCATCAGTGCAATAAACACTGAAGCTTTCTTT | . | TRBJ1-1 | TRBV10-3 | .
CASSFTLQGRAFF | TGTGCCAGCAGTTTCACCTTGCAAGGGAGAGCTTTCTTT | . | TRBJ1-1 | TRBV12-3/TRBV12-4 | .
CASSKTGVEATQYF | TGTGCCAGCAGCAAGACAGGGGTAGAGGCCACCCAGTACTTC | TRBD1 | TRBJ2-5 | TRBV11-3 | few
CSARPRKGLENEQFF | TGCAGTGCTAGACCCCGGAAAGGCCTGGAGAATGAGCAGTTCTTC | . | TRBJ2-1 | TRBV20-1 | .
CASSAYNEQFF | TGTGCCAGCAGTGCTTACAATGAGCAGTTCTTC | . | TRBJ2-1 | TRBV2 | many
CAISQQTYEQYF | TGTGCCATCAGTCAGCAGACCTACGAGCAGTACTTC | . | TRBJ2-7 | TRBV10-3 | few
CASRTSATNEKLFF | TGTGCCAGTAGAACGTCAGCAACTAATGAAAAACTGTTTTTT | . | TRBJ1-4 | TRBV19 | .
CSAGGGDTDTQYF | TGCAGTGCTGGAGGGGGGGACACAGATACGCAGTATTTT | . | TRBJ2-3 | TRBV20-1 | many
CASSRGDYYEQYF | TGTGCCAGCAGCCGGGGGGATTACTACGAGCAGTACTTC | . | TRBJ2-7 | TRBV3-1 | few
CASSLFSGRGYEQYF | TGTGCCAGCAGCTTATTTAGCGGGAGAGGTTACGAGCAGTACTTC | TRBD2 | TRBJ2-7 | TRBV7-2 | many
CASSLGTGEQYF | TGTGCCAGCAGCTTGGGGACTGGCGAGCAGTACTTC | . | TRBJ2-7 | TRBV11-2 | few
CASSPPPGLGSGGNEQFF | TGTGCCAGCAGTCCACCACCGGGACTAGGGTCGGGAGGCAATGAGCAGTTCTTC | TRBD2 | TRBJ2-1 | TRBV6-5 | few
CSARIRDYEQYF | TGCAGTGCTAGGATCCGGGACTACGAGCAGTACTTC | . | TRBJ2-7 | TRBV20-1 | many
CASRRLAANTGELFF | TGTGCCAGCAGGAGGCTAGCAGCGAACACCGGGGAGCTGTTTTTT | . | TRBJ2-2 | TRBV6-1 | few
CASSVTSGPPGNEQFF | TGTGCCAGCAGCGTAACTAGCGGGCCACCGGGGAATGAGCAGTTCTTC | TRBD2 | TRBJ2-1 | TRBV9 | few
CSAAASGGSQETQYF | TGCAGTGCTGCAGCCAGCGGAGGTAGCCAAGAGACCCAGTACTTC | . | TRBJ2-5 | TRBV20-1 | .